Listed here are 26 T cell receptor beta chains from one sample, sequenced in a study of T cells after yellow fever vaccination. TCRdb fed the 5' RACE reads into MiXCR, producing one record per CDR3 protein. The data hold hundreds of thousands of distinct CDR3 sequences, with over 8% observed a single time. Material: PBMCs, obtained on the day of the first yellow fever vaccination. These receptors came from a man younger than 30 who received the YFV17D yellow fever vaccine.

This chain joins TRBV7-2 and TRBJ1-6; weak D call: TRBD1 (6 bases). Germline CDR1 is SGHTA and CDR2 is FQGNSA. Trimming took 3 bases from V and 10 from J, leaving 13 bases between them. CDR3 length: 14 residues. CDR3 sequence: CASSLVGGESPLHF. For the CDR3, the DNA is TGTGCCAGCAGCTTGGTAGGGGGAGAATCACCCCTCCACTTT.

This clonotype showed up many times. This chain uses TRBV7-2 with TRBJ1-5; TRBD1 might be the D (6 bases). Germline lookup yields CDR1 SGHTA and CDR2 FQGNSA. CDR3 size: 15 residues. V was trimmed by 4 bases and J by 3 bases, leaving 13 bases between them. The CDR3 spells CASSSQGGSNQPQHF. CDR3 DNA: TGTGCCAGCAGCTCACAGGGAGGGTCCAATCAGCCCCAGCATTTT.

This clonotype showed up many times. The chain recombines TRBV9 with TRBJ2-5, with D maybe TRBD2 (6 bases). The CDR3 spans 14 residues. The V and J ends lost 4 bases and 4 bases respectively, with 14 bases between them. Germline V lookup: CDR1 SGDLS, CDR2 YYNGEE. The CDR3 DNA reads TGTGCCAGCAGCTCGTGGGTCGGGGGAGAGACCCAGTACTTC. Its translation is CASSSWVGGETQYF.

The chain carries TRBV29-1 and TRBJ1-1; possibly TRBD1 for D (5 bases). From germline, CDR1 is SQVTM and CDR2 ANQGSEA. The CDR3 contains 16 residues. The ends were cut back, 4 bases at V and 5 bases at J, with 23 bases in the middle. The CDR3 loop is CSVVGGWVEIGTEAFF. The CDR3 DNA follows: TGCAGCGTTGTCGGGGGGTGGGTTGAGATAGGTACTGAAGCTTTCTTT.

J is TRBJ1-1 and V is TRBV6-2 or TRBV6-3, with 10 bases aligning to TRBD1. Per the germline V gene, CDR1 is MNHEY and CDR2 is SVGEGT. J lost 5 bases, V lost 2 bases, and 11 bases had no gene match. The CDR3 sequence is 17 residues long. CDR3 DNA: TGTGCCAGCAGTTACAATCGAGACAGGGGGCCGAGAACTGAAGCTTTCTTT. Its translation is CASSYNRDRGPRTEAFF.

This clonotype has at least ten counts. This sequence joins TRBV11-2 and TRBJ2-1; 8 positions agree with TRBD1. CDR1 is SGHAT, CDR2 FQNNGV, per germline. V was pared by 6 bases and J by 5 bases, with 12 bases of the junction left unmatched. CDR3 size: 16 residues. The CDR3: CASSSTGGQSHNEQFF. CDR3 DNA: TGTGCCAGCAGTTCAACAGGGGGGCAATCCCACAATGAGCAGTTCTTC. Full variable domain (outside the CDR3, taken from reference TRBV11-2 and TRBJ2-1): EAGVAQSPRYKIIEKRQSVAFWCNPISGHATLYWYQQILGQGPKLLIQFQNNGVVDDSQLPKDRFSAERLKGVDSTLKIQPAKLEDSAVYLCASSSTGGQSHNEQFFGPGTRLTVL.

This clonotype was picked up a small number of times. V is TRBV7-2 and J is TRBJ2-5; 9 bases agree with TRBD1. V lost 4 bases and J lost 6; bases outside the gene matches: 9. CDR1 and CDR2 from the germline V gene are SGHTA and FQGNSA. This CDR3 spans 15 amino acids. The CDR3 here is CASSSGTGSYQTQYF. CDR3 coding DNA: TGTGCCAGCAGCTCCGGGACAGGGTCGTATCAGACCCAGTACTTC.

This clonotype occurred a few times. The chain combines TRBV18 with TRBJ2-7; D remains ambiguous. CDR3 length: 14 residues. CDR1 and CDR2 (germline): KGHSH, LQKENI. Trimming pared 1 base from V and 6 bases from J, leaving 13 bases between. The DNA of the CDR3 is TGTGCCAGCTCACCACGTCCCCTTGTTGGCGAGCAGTACTTC. It specifies CASSPRPLVGEQYF.

This clonotype came up a few times. V gene TRBV14 combines with J gene TRBJ2-3; 7 bases map to TRBD2. Trimming removed 3 bases from V and 0 bases from J; junction bases left unmatched: 6. This CDR3 has 16 amino acids. Germline-derived CDR1 and CDR2 are SGHDN and FVKESK. As DNA, the CDR3 is TGTGCCAGCAGCCAGGTGGGACTACCTAGCACAGATACGCAGTATTTT. Its protein product is CASSQVGLPSTDTQYF.

The gene calls are TRBV29-1 and TRBJ1-1, with D possibly TRBD1 on 5 matching bases. Trimming left V 3 bases short and J 5 bases short, with 10 bases between. Germline CDR1 SQVTM, CDR2 ANQGSEA. This CDR3 contains 12 residues. The CDR3 loop reads CSVEGGRTEAFF. As DNA, the CDR3 is TGCAGCGTTGAGGGGGGGAGAACTGAAGCTTTCTTT.

The chain couples TRBV3-1 to TRBJ2-1; D tentatively reads TRBD1 or TRBD2 (5 bases each). Germline V CDR1 and CDR2: LGHDT, YNNKEL (reference sequence). V gave up 8 bases and J gave up 10 bases, with 21 bases separating them. There are 14 residues in the CDR3. Written as DNA, the CDR3 is TGTGCCAGCCGTAAAGGAGAGGGGTCCTGGGAGCAGTTCTTC. Its translation is CASRKGEGSWEQFF.

This clonotype appeared many times. The rearrangement links TRBV4-1 to TRBJ1-2, with a weak D call TRBD1 (5 bases). The germline CDR1 and CDR2 sequences are MGHRA and YSYEKL. The CDR3 runs to 13 residues. V was pared by 0 bases and J by 9 bases, with 11 bases between. CDR3 in amino acids: CASSQDRGSRYTF. For the CDR3, the DNA is TGCGCCAGCAGCCAAGATAGGGGCAGTCGCTACACCTTC.

As for this clonotype: A clone one base away is much larger, so this may be a read error. This rearrangement joins TRBV12-3 or TRBV12-4 to TRBJ1-4, with a weak D call TRBD1 (6 bases). The CDR3 has 16 residues. CDR3 DNA sequence: TGTGCCAGCAGCCGCCGGGGGCTAGGAATTGGTGAAAATCTGTTTTTT. Translation gives CASSRRGLGIGENLFF.

The V and J genes are TRBV6-1 and TRBJ1-3; 7 bases align to TRBD1. The CDR3 totals 16 residues. V trimming: 7 bases; J trimming: 4 bases; junction bases outside the gene matches: 13. CDR1 and CDR2 from the germline V gene are MNHNS and SASEGT. In DNA form, the CDR3 reads TGTGCCAGCACATTGGGGACAGCTCGTTCGGGAAACACCATATATTTT. Protein product: CASTLGTARSGNTIYF.

This clonotype has just a few counts. V usage is TRBV5-4 and J usage is TRBJ2-4, with D possibly TRBD1 on 5 matching bases. The V and J ends lost 4 bases and 1 base respectively, with 15 bases between them. Germline loops: CDR1 SGHNT, CDR2 YYREEE (reference sequence). This CDR3 contains 16 residues. The DNA for the CDR3 is TGTGCCAGCAGCCCTCCAGGGCCTAGGGCCAAAAACATTCAGTACTTC. Residues: CASSPPGPRAKNIQYF.

There are many counts of this clonotype. The rearrangement links TRBV29-1 to TRBJ1-5; perhaps TRBD1 as D (6 bases). From germline, CDR1 is SQVTM and CDR2 ANQGSEA. The CDR3 is made up of 12 amino acids. Trimming took 4 bases from V and 6 from J, leaving 10 bases between them. The CDR3: CSVGDTPQPQHF. DNA for the CDR3: TGCAGCGTTGGGGACACCCCTCAGCCCCAGCATTTT.

This chain links TRBV30 with TRBJ2-4; TRBD1 matches 7 bases. Unmatched junction bases numbered 9, after V lost 5 bases and J lost 5 bases. The CDR3 covers 14 residues. Germline V CDR1 and CDR2: GTSNPN, SVGIG (reference sequence). The CDR3 is CAWGTWTGQNIQYF. CDR3 bases: TGTGCCTGGGGGACCTGGACAGGACAAAACATTCAGTACTTC.

V and J are TRBV4-1 and TRBJ1-2; D gene uncertain. This CDR3 is 15 amino acids long. Germline CDR1 reads MGHRA; CDR2 reads YSYEKL. V gave up 5 bases and J gave up 2 bases, with 15 bases separating them. DNA for the CDR3: TGCGCCAGCAGCAAAGGACGAGACCTAAACTATGGCTACACCTTC. Protein sequence: CASSKGRDLNYGYTF.

As for this clonotype: Germline and junction disagree at one end, which may indicate a read error. The rearrangement joins TRBV20-1 to TRBJ1-2, with a weak D call TRBD1 (6 bases). The germline V gene encodes CDR1 DFQATT and CDR2 SNEGSKA (reference sequence). The CDR3 sequence is 16 residues long. CDR3 sequence reads: CCARGGQQSENYGYTF. The CDR3 nucleotides are TGCTGTGCTAGAGGGGGACAACAGTCTGAAAACTATGGCTACACCTTC.

The chain links TRBV20-1 to TRBJ1-2, with TRBD1 as a possible D gene (5 bases). Trimming took 1 base from V and 4 from J, leaving 25 bases between them. The CDR3 extends over 18 amino acids. The germline gives CDR1 DFQATT, CDR2 SNEGSKA (reference sequence). CDR3 loop: CSARARVRVKKAGYGYTF. The CDR3 nucleotides are TGCAGTGCTAGAGCCAGGGTTCGGGTCAAAAAAGCGGGCTATGGCTACACCTTC.

The chain joins TRBV20-1 to TRBJ2-1; TRBD2 matches 11 bases. The CDR3 covers 15 residues. V dropped 4 bases and J dropped 8; count of bases not matched to a gene: 10. Germline V gives CDR1 DFQATT, CDR2 SNEGSKA (reference sequence). Written as DNA, the CDR3 is TGCAGTGCTATTCCGACTAGCGGGGTATACTATGAGCAGTTCTTC. This encodes CSAIPTSGVYYEQFF.

This clonotype was detected a few times. For the CDR3, the DNA is TGTGCCAGCAGTCCAGGGACTAGCGGGGGGGTCTTGCAGTTCTTC. Protein sequence: CASSPGTSGGVLQFF. The chain combines TRBV12-3 or TRBV12-4 with TRBJ2-1; 16 bases agree with TRBD2. The CDR3 consists of 15 residues. V gave up 5 bases and J gave up 12 bases; unmatched junction bases: 7.

The J gene is TRBJ2-5, the V gene TRBV11-1; D is ambiguous. The V and J ends lost 5 bases and 1 base respectively, with 11 bases between them. This CDR3 region has 14 residues. CDR1 is SGHAT and CDR2 is FQDESV in the germline V gene (reference sequence). This CDR3 reads CASSTLGIQETQYF. The CDR3 DNA sequence: TGTGCCAGCAGCACTCTAGGGATCCAAGAGACCCAGTACTTC.

This clonotype was detected a few times. This sequence joins TRBV20-1 and TRBJ2-4; D is possibly TRBD1 or TRBD2 (5 bases each). From germline, CDR1 is DFQATT and CDR2 SNEGSKA (reference sequence). The length of the CDR3 is 13 residues. Here the CDR3 reads CALGEIGKNIQYF. DNA of the CDR3: TGCGCCCTGGGGGAGATTGGCAAAAACATTCAGTACTTC.

This clonotype turned up a few times. The rearrangement uses TRBV10-3 and TRBJ2-1; 9 positions match TRBD2. Germline CDR1 ENHRY, CDR2 SYGVKD. V was pared by 6 bases and J by 7 bases, with 7 bases of the junction left unmatched. This CDR3 spans 14 amino acids. The CDR3 reads CAIRAGGLTNEQFF. In DNA, the CDR3 is TGTGCCATCAGAGCGGGGGGACTTACGAATGAGCAGTTCTTC.

This clonotype has ten or more counts. The chain carries TRBV29-1 and TRBJ2-1; 9 nucleotides align to TRBD2. The germline V gene has CDR1 SQVTM and CDR2 ANQGSEA. V gave up 5 bases and J gave up 8 bases; unmatched junction bases: 13. The CDR3 sequence is 15 residues long. CDR3 DNA: TGCAGCGTTAATGCCGTAGCGGGACTAGCCGATGAGCAGTTCTTC. It is translated as CSVNAVAGLADEQFF.